The T cell receptor (beta chain) under discussion was sequenced for a study of T-cell memory formation after mild COVID-19. After 5'RACE with constant-segment primers, TCR alpha and TCR beta cDNA libraries carrying sample barcodes and UMIs were obtained. TCRdb re-analysed the 5' RACE reads in MiXCR, keeping a single row per CDR3 protein. Seen here are approximately 260,000 distinct CDR3 sequences, 16% observed once, and the top ten hold approximately 3.5%. Germline assignment: CDR1 SNHLY and CDR2 FYNNEI. The CDR3 loop spans 14 amino acids. Trimming removed 3 bases at V and 2 bases at J, with 9 bases between.

The gene calls are TRBV2 and TRBJ2-3; D remains ambiguous. This receptor was identified in a man aged 18 to 30 who had mild COVID-19 (a few samples of this study predate the infection). Cell type and time point are not known. Sequencing was done on a sample of PBMCs or a T cell subset sorted from them (not recorded which). The CDR3 region is CASSDRSLTDTQYF. CDR3 nucleotide sequence: TGTGCCAGCAGTGATAGGAGTCTCACAGATACGCAGTATTTT.